This entry lists 10 T cell receptor beta chains sequenced from one sample in a study of cytomegalovirus exposure and HLA in healthy donors (dated by TCRdb to 2016 to 2017). Preparation of the library involved the immunoSEQ multiplex PCR assay. For the multiplex PCR, a mixture combining 60 forward primers for TCR Vbeta segments and 13 reverse primers for TCR Jbeta segments was used. TCRdb mirrors the immuneACCESS table, restricted to in-frame sequences. Some clones are absent from its copies; in checked studies, under half trace to an unresolved V gene, and the reason for the others is unknown. This sample holds approximately 190,000 clones; about three quarters were observed only once. Of the sample, over 2% is held by the ten largest clones. Specimen: PBMCs. All receptors derive from a woman in her twenties or thirties in good health and CMV-seropositive.

This clone was counted once. This sequence joins TRBV15 and TRBJ2-5; a possible D gene is TRBD2 (6 bases). The V gene lost 6 bases and the J gene lost 5 bases, with 13 bases spanning the gap. The germline CDR1 and CDR2 sequences are LNHNV and YYDKDF (reference sequence). The CDR3 has 13 amino acids. DNA for the CDR3: TGTGCCACCAGTGGGGGGATGTGGGAGACCCAGTACTTC. This gives the protein CATSGGMWETQYF.

The V gene is TRBV28, the J gene TRBJ2-1; no clear D gene. Germline V gene lookup returns CDR1 MDHEN and CDR2 SYDVKM. This CDR3 is built from 16 residues. The V and J ends lost 5 bases and 2 bases respectively, with 16 bases between them. The CDR3 loop reads CASSPPTSATYNEQFF. The CDR3 nucleotides read TGTGCCAGCAGTCCCCCGACGAGCGCGACCTACAATGAGCAGTTCTTC.

J is TRBJ2-1 and V is TRBV5-4; 8 positions agree with TRBD2. Germline CDR1 reads SGHNT; CDR2 reads YYREEE (reference sequence). The J segment lost 10 bases and the V segment lost 2 bases, leaving 11 bases of the junction unmatched. The CDR3 is made up of 15 amino acids. The CDR3 region has the DNA TGTGCCAGCAGCTTAGAGAGCGGGGGATGGAAGGAGCAGTTCTTC. This gives the protein CASSLESGGWKEQFF.

The V call is TRBV5-1, the J call TRBJ2-3, with TRBD1 as a possible D gene (6 bases). Germline CDR1 reads SGHRS; CDR2 reads YFSETQ. Trimming removed 0 bases at V and 0 bases at J, with 11 bases between. CDR3 size: 16 residues. The CDR3 DNA reads as TGCGCCAGCAGCTTGGTTCCCAGGGGAAGCACAGATACGCAGTATTTT. Translating gives CASSLVPRGSTDTQYF. Full variable domain (missing parts from reference TRBV5-1 and TRBJ2-3): KAGVTQTPRYLIKTRGQQVTLSCSPISGHRSVSWYQQTPGQGLQFLFEYFSETQRNKGNFPGRFSGRQFSNSRSEMNVSTLELGDSALYLCASSLVPRGSTDTQYFGPGTRLTVL.

This clone has just a few counts. The J gene is TRBJ2-7, the V gene TRBV10-3; D might be TRBD2 (5 bases). Trimming removed 5 bases from V and 6 bases from J, with 8 bases in between. The CDR3 runs 11 residues. The V gene's germline CDR1 is ENHRY and CDR2 SYGVKD. CDR3 DNA: TGTGCCATCAGTACCGGGATCGAGCAGTACTTC. This encodes CAISTGIEQYF.

The chain joins TRBV18 to TRBJ1-4; D possibly corresponds to TRBD1 (6 bases). Trimming took off 6 bases at V and 7 bases at J, with 21 bases between the two ends. The CDR3 contains 16 residues. Germline V gene data show CDR1 as KGHSH and CDR2 as LQKENI. As DNA, the CDR3 is TGTGCCAGCTCCGAGAATTGGCAGGGGATGATTGAAAAACTGTTTTTT. Encoded protein: CASSENWQGMIEKLFF.

The chain joins TRBV28 to TRBJ1-1, with D perhaps matching TRBD1 (5 bases). Germline V lookup: CDR1 MDHEN, CDR2 SYDVKM. This CDR3 region has 14 residues. V was trimmed by 3 bases and J by 4 bases, leaving 12 bases between them. This CDR3 reads CASSFSRGGTEAFF. The CDR3 DNA is TGTGCCAGCAGTTTCTCCCGGGGGGGCACTGAAGCTTTCTTT.

This sequence joins TRBV10-3 and TRBJ1-3; no firm D call. This CDR3 spans 15 amino acids. V was pared by 2 bases and J by 3 bases, with 11 bases between. CDR1 is ENHRY, CDR2 SYGVKD, per germline. CDR3 sequence reads: CAISEGQQHGNTIYF. CDR3 bases: TGTGCCATCAGTGAGGGTCAACAGCATGGAAACACCATATATTTT.

J is TRBJ2-2 and V is TRBV18; the D gene is possibly TRBD2 (5 bases). CDR1 and CDR2 from the germline V gene are KGHSH and LQKENI. V lost 5 bases and J 1 base, leaving 14 bases between the germline ends. This CDR3 contains 16 residues. Here the CDR3 DNA reads TGTGCCAGCTCATCGGTGGCTAGCTGGAACACCGGGGAGCTGTTTTTT. It translates to CASSSVASWNTGELFF.

This clone was seen a single time. The chain couples TRBV11-1 to TRBJ2-3; the match to TRBD2 covers 7 bases. V shed 2 bases and J 3 bases; nucleotides not matched to a gene: 8. The CDR3 is 16 amino acids. Germline V gives CDR1 SGHAT, CDR2 FQDESV (reference sequence). The CDR3 sequence: CASSLNSGTLTDTQYF. Written as DNA, the CDR3 is TGTGCCAGCAGCTTAAACAGCGGGACTTTAACAGATACGCAGTATTTT. The variable domain in full, completed from reference TRBV11-1 and TRBJ2-3, reads EAEVAQSPRYKITEKSQAVAFWCDPISGHATLYWYRQILGQGPELLVQFQDESVVDDSQLPKDRFSAERLKGVDSTLKIQPAELGDSAMYLCASSLNSGTLTDTQYFGPGTRLTVL.